The rows below give T cell receptor beta chains drawn from one sample of a study of T cell responses to AZD1222 COVID-19 vaccine. Profiled with immunoSEQ multiplex PCR; TCRdb holds only in-frame clones, not every one. The sample lists about 100,000 clones; 91% were seen once. Sequenced here: peripheral blood, sampled on day 0 of AZD1222 vaccination. The receptors were sampled from an adult in good health. The CDR3 runs from the conserved cysteine through the conserved F or W. Expanded clones are given a class, and other clones once, few, many or no size at all.

j_call	clone_size	v_call	cdr3_aa
TRBJ1-2	NA	TRBV27	CASSLRPRGYGYTF
TRBJ1-1	NA	TRBV2	CASSEAPTGALRRAFF
TRBJ2-7	once	TRBV6-5	CASSIALKGERQYF
TRBJ2-3	NA	TRBV29-1	CSVGTSGADTQYF
TRBJ2-1	NA	TRBV3-1/TRBV3-2	CASSQFRAMRGNEQFF
TRBJ2-3	NA	TRBV9	CASSVDISGDTQYF
TRBJ1-6	NA	TRBV20-1	CSASAGRANNSPLHF
TRBJ1-2	NA	TRBV4-2	CASSRDTGLPSNYGYTF
TRBJ1-2	NA	TRBV25-1	CASSAHGQGPFLYTF
TRBJ2-5	NA	TRBV7-6	CASSLGAYQETQYF
TRBJ1-1	NA	TRBV6-5	CASSYSGAQAFF
TRBJ2-3	NA	TRBV20-1	CSASTAGVGPDTQYF
TRBJ2-1	NA	TRBV11-2	CASSLGTNNEQFF
TRBJ1-2	NA	TRBV14	CASSQVLQGGYTF
TRBJ1-1	NA	TRBV9	CASSARGGGTEAFF
TRBJ1-4	NA	TRBV7-9	CASSFQTGYREKLFF
TRBJ1-3	NA	TRBV6-5	CASSRIRTGNTIYF
TRBJ2-6	NA	TRBV27	CASSYASGANVLTF
TRBJ1-1	NA	TRBV18	CASSPNQNTEAFF
TRBJ2-2	NA	TRBV2	CASRRTSGENTGELFF
TRBJ2-7	NA	TRBV19	CASSSRSNYEQYF
TRBJ2-1	NA	TRBV4-3	CASSQGAYNEQFF
TRBJ1-3	once	TRBV10-3	CAIRWGGPGNTIYF
TRBJ1-2	NA	TRBV5-6	CASSLAGVRGYTF
TRBJ1-1	NA	TRBV30	CAWARPNTEAFF
TRBJ2-3	NA	TRBV5-6	CASILGGPSTDTQYF
TRBJ1-6	NA	TRBV6-5	CASSYFRTLNSPLHF
TRBJ1-5	NA	TRBV19	CASSETGGLAQPQHF
TRBJ2-7	NA	TRBV4-1	CASSQDREPYEQYF
TRBJ2-7	NA	TRBV11-2	CASSLPGIVEQYF
TRBJ2-7	NA	TRBV10-3	CAISETGTYEQYF
TRBJ1-1	NA	TRBV5-1	CASGQETEAFF